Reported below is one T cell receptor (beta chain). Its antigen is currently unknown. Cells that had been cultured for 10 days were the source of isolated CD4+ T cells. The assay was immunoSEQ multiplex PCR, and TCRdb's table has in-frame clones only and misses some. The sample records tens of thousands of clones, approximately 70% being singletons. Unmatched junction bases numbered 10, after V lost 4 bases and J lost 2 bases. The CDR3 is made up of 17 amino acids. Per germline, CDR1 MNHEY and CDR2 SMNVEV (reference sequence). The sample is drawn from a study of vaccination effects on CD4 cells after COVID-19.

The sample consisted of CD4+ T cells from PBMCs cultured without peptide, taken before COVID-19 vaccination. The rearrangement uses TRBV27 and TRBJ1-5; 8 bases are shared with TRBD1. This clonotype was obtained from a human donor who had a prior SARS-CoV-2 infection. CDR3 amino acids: CASSSFQGAVGNQPQHF. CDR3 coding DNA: TGTGCCAGCAGTTCGTTTCAGGGGGCTGTAGGCAATCAGCCCCAGCATTTT.